This T cell receptor (beta chain) was recovered during a study of shared clonotypes between healthy human individuals. Points from the study as a whole: Only blood was sampled; tissue repertoires likely differ. Naive subsets generally had larger estimated richness than memory subsets. Non-shared clonotypes displayed generation probabilities falling below those of clonotypes present in all four donors.

The naive CD8 population came from CD45RO-negative cells selected for CCR7, without terminally differentiated effector memory CD45RA+ cells. Donors comprised healthy HIV-negative adults lacking recent acute infections or vaccinations. Germline-derived CDR1 and CDR2 are MNHEY and SMNVEV (reference sequence). V lost 3 bases and J lost 9, with 12 bases in between. The CDR3 is made up of 13 amino acids. Regarding this clone: The antigen remains unidentified.

The method was immunoSEQ multiplex PCR; TCRdb's version includes in-frame clones alone and lacks a portion of them. The sample lists around 2,000,000 clones, about 95% occurring once. The sample taken for sequencing was naive CD8+ T cells sorted from blood. The chain links TRBV27 to TRBJ2-1, with D tentatively TRBD1 or TRBD2 (6 bases each). The receptor was derived from a young man in good health. The CDR3: CASSLEGDLEQFF. In DNA form, the CDR3 reads TGTGCCAGCAGTTTGGAGGGGGACCTTGAGCAGTTCTTC.